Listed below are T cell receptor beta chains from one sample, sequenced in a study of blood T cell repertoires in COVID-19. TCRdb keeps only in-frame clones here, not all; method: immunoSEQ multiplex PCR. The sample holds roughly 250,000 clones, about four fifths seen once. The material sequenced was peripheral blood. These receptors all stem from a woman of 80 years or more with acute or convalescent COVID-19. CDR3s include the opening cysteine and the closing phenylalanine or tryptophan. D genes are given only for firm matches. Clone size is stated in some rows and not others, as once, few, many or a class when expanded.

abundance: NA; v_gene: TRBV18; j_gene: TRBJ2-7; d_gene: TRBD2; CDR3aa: CASSSGGYEQYF; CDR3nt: TGTGCCAGCTCCTCGGGGGGCTACGAGCAGTACTTC
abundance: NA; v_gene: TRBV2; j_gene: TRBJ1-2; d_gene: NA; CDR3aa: CASSEGGPGLGGYTF; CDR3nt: TGTGCCAGCAGTGAAGGAGGTCCGGGATTAGGTGGCTACACCTTC
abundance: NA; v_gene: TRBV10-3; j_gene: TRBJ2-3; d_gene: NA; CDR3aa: CAISVGVGDTDTQYF; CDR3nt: TGTGCCATCAGTGTAGGGGTAGGGGACACAGATACGCAGTATTTT
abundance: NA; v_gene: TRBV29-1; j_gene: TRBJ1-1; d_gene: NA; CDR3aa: CSVEAARVFF; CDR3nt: TGCAGCGTTGAGGCGGCCAGGGTTTTCTTT
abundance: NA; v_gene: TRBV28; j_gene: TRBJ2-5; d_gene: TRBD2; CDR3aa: CGTSGGIQETQYF; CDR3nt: TGTGGGACTAGCGGGGGGATACAAGAGACCCAGTACTTC
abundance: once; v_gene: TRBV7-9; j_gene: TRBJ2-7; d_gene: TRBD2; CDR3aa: CASSPRRDYQLSYEQYF; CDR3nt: TGTGCCAGCAGCCCGAGAAGGGACTACCAGCTTTCCTACGAGCAGTACTTC
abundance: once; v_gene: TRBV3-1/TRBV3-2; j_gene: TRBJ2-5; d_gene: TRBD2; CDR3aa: CASSLRASGRETQYF; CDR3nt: TGTGCCAGCAGCCTCCGGGCTAGCGGGAGGGAGACCCAGTACTTC
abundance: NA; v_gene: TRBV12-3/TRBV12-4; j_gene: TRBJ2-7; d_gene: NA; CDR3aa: CASSRGETYEQYF; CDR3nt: TGTGCCAGCAGTCGCGGGGAGACCTACGAGCAGTACTTC
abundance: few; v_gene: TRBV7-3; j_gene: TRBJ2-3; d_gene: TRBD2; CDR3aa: CASSLKGGTRTDTQYF; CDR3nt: TGTGCCAGCAGCTTAAAGGGAGGGACTCGCACAGATACGCAGTATTTT
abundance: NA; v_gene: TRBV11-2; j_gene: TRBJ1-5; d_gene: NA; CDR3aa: CASSFVSNQPQHF; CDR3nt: TGTGCCAGCAGCTTCGTGAGCAATCAGCCCCAGCATTTT
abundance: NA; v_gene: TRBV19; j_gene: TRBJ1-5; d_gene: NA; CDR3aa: CASSLTGSNQPQHF; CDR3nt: TGTGCCAGTAGTCTTACAGGGAGCAATCAGCCCCAGCATTTT
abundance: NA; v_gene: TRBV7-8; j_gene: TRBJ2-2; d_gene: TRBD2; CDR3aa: CASSVGTSTGELFF; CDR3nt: TGTGCCAGCAGCGTGGGGACTAGCACCGGGGAGCTGTTTTTT
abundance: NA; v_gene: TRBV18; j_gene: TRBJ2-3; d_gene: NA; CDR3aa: CASSPRQTDTQYF; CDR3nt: TGTGCCAGCTCACCGAGGCAAACAGATACGCAGTATTTT
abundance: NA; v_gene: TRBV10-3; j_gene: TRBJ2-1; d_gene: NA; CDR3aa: CAISLPNNEQFF; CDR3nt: TGTGCCATCAGTTTACCTAACAATGAGCAGTTCTTC
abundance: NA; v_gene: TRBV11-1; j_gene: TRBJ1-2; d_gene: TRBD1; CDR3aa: CASSPRQGYGYTF; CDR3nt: TGTGCCAGCAGCCCCCGACAGGGATATGGCTACACCTTC
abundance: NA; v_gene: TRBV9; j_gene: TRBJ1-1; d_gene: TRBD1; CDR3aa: CASSPLRTGRDTEAFF; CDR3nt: TGTGCCAGCAGCCCCCTGAGGACAGGAAGGGACACTGAAGCTTTCTTT
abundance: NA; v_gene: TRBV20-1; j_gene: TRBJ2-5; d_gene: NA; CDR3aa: CSAWGEGTQYF; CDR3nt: TGCAGTGCCTGGGGGGAAGGGACCCAGTACTTC
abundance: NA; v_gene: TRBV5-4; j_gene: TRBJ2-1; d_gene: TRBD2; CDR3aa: CASSTRLAGLSSYNEQFF; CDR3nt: TGTGCCAGCAGCACCCGACTAGCGGGGCTGAGCTCCTACAATGAGCAGTTCTTC
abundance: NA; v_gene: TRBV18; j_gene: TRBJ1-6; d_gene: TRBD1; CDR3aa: CASSPRQGDNSPLHF; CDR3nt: TGTGCCAGCTCACCCCGACAGGGGGATAATTCACCCCTCCACTTT